The rows below give T cell receptor beta chains drawn from one sample of a study of T cell responses to AZD1222 COVID-19 vaccine. Measured with immunoSEQ multiplex PCR; TCRdb has only the in-frame clones, and not every one. Of roughly 93,000 clones listed, approximately 89% are singletons. This specimen was peripheral blood, taken on day 0 of MenACWY control vaccination. These receptors originate from an adult in good health. CDR3s leave out the opening cysteine and the closing phenylalanine or tryptophan.

cdr3_length: 15; v_call: TRBV24-1; j_call: TRBJ2-2; cdr3_aa: ATSDFEITENTGELF
cdr3_length: 10; v_call: TRBV29-1; j_call: TRBJ1-1; cdr3_aa: SVEGEYTEAF
cdr3_length: 12; v_call: TRBV7-3; j_call: TRBJ2-5; cdr3_aa: ASSLGGNQETQY
cdr3_length: 12; v_call: TRBV7-9; j_call: TRBJ1-2; cdr3_aa: ASSLSPLDYGYT
cdr3_length: 14; v_call: TRBV9; j_call: TRBJ2-5; cdr3_aa: ASSVSGQGAGETQY
cdr3_length: 11; v_call: TRBV20-1; j_call: TRBJ1-2; cdr3_aa: SASPWGNYGYT
cdr3_length: 13; v_call: TRBV30; j_call: TRBJ1-1; cdr3_aa: AWSPRGRGNTEAF
cdr3_length: 13; v_call: TRBV6-5; j_call: TRBJ1-2; cdr3_aa: ASTLGGAGNYGYT
cdr3_length: 13; v_call: TRBV5-6; j_call: TRBJ1-3; cdr3_aa: ASSSLRTSGNTIY
cdr3_length: 15; v_call: TRBV9; j_call: TRBJ2-3; cdr3_aa: ASSVGVSGGARDTQY
cdr3_length: 13; v_call: TRBV28; j_call: TRBJ1-3; cdr3_aa: ASSGRQSSGNTIY
cdr3_length: 10; v_call: TRBV5-6; j_call: TRBJ2-5; cdr3_aa: ASSPDRETQY
cdr3_length: 14; v_call: TRBV6-1; j_call: TRBJ2-7; cdr3_aa: ASSELITVGAYEQY
cdr3_length: 10; v_call: TRBV29-1; j_call: TRBJ2-5; cdr3_aa: SVGPPQETQY
cdr3_length: 12; v_call: TRBV9; j_call: TRBJ1-2; cdr3_aa: ASSVGAELYGYT
cdr3_length: 13; v_call: TRBV3-1/TRBV3-2; j_call: TRBJ2-6; cdr3_aa: ASYPPRAGANVLT
cdr3_length: 12; v_call: TRBV7-9; j_call: TRBJ1-3; cdr3_aa: ASSLAGSGNTIY
cdr3_length: 12; v_call: TRBV19; j_call: TRBJ2-1; cdr3_aa: ASSWGTTYNEQF
cdr3_length: 13; v_call: TRBV4-3; j_call: TRBJ1-6; cdr3_aa: ASSQVGQSNSPLH
cdr3_length: 13; v_call: TRBV5-1; j_call: TRBJ1-2; cdr3_aa: ASSLATKGGDGYT
cdr3_length: 16; v_call: TRBV11-3; j_call: TRBJ1-1; cdr3_aa: ASSLEAGVRVRGTEAF
cdr3_length: 8; v_call: TRBV20-1; j_call: TRBJ1-2; cdr3_aa: SADQYGYT
cdr3_length: 14; v_call: TRBV6-1; j_call: TRBJ1-3; cdr3_aa: ASSEALSGTGNTIY
cdr3_length: 11; v_call: TRBV27; j_call: TRBJ1-2; cdr3_aa: ASRGQGVYGYT
cdr3_length: 12; v_call: TRBV30; j_call: TRBJ2-3; cdr3_aa: AWSARDRDNTQY
cdr3_length: 14; v_call: TRBV6-2/TRBV6-3; j_call: TRBJ1-5; cdr3_aa: ASSYIGGHSNQPQH
cdr3_length: 15; v_call: TRBV5-1; j_call: TRBJ1-2; cdr3_aa: ASSLTGTGGSNYGYT
cdr3_length: 13; v_call: TRBV28; j_call: TRBJ2-7; cdr3_aa: ASKDNKQGWYEQY
cdr3_length: 11; v_call: TRBV5-4; j_call: TRBJ2-1; cdr3_aa: ASSSPLDSQQF
cdr3_length: 9; v_call: TRBV7-2; j_call: TRBJ2-5; cdr3_aa: ASSSRETQY
cdr3_length: 14; v_call: TRBV5-6; j_call: TRBJ2-3; cdr3_aa: ASSWGTSGFTDTQY
cdr3_length: 12; v_call: TRBV6-5; j_call: TRBJ1-1; cdr3_aa: ASSYRQPNTEAF
cdr3_length: 10; v_call: TRBV4-2; j_call: TRBJ2-1; cdr3_aa: ASSQVENEQF
cdr3_length: 9; v_call: TRBV2; j_call: TRBJ2-7; cdr3_aa: ASSEVYEQY
cdr3_length: 13; v_call: TRBV7-8; j_call: TRBJ1-1; cdr3_aa: ASSPGGRINTEAF
cdr3_length: 11; v_call: TRBV30; j_call: TRBJ1-2; cdr3_aa: AWQQGAHYGYT
cdr3_length: 12; v_call: TRBV6-6; j_call: TRBJ1-1; cdr3_aa: ASSTGTGNTEAF
cdr3_length: 11; v_call: TRBV29-1; j_call: TRBJ1-5; cdr3_aa: SASAGTDQPQH
cdr3_length: 14; v_call: TRBV5-6; j_call: TRBJ2-3; cdr3_aa: ASSLPGQGAGDTQY
cdr3_length: 11; v_call: TRBV7-2; j_call: TRBJ2-1; cdr3_aa: ASSLTTYNEQF
cdr3_length: 13; v_call: TRBV6-5; j_call: TRBJ1-4; cdr3_aa: ASSRTTGEGEKLF